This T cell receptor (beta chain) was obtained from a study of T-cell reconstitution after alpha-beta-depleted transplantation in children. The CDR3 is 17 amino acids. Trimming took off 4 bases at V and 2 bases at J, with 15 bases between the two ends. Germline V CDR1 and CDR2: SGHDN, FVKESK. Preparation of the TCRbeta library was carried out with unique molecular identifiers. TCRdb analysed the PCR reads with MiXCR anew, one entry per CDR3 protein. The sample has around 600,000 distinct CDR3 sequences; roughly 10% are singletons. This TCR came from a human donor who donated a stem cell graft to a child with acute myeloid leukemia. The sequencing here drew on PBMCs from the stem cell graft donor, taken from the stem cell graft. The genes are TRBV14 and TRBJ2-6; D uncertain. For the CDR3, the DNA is TGTGCCAGCAGCCCGACCACCCCCCGGACTGGGGCCAACGTCCTGACTTTC. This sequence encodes CASSPTTPRTGANVLTF.